The next 28 T cell receptor beta chains were all read from a single sample in a study of cytomegalovirus exposure and HLA in healthy donors. Primers: 60 Vbeta forward and 13 Jbeta reverse. Here immunoSEQ multiplex PCR was the method, and the copy in TCRdb shows in-frame clones only, minus some. The repertoire holds about 90,000 clones, with approximately 71% as singletons. Input material: PBMCs. These receptors all come from a woman aged 18-29 years in good health and CMV-seropositive.

V gene TRBV5-6 combines with J gene TRBJ2-5; D possibly corresponds to TRBD2 (5 bases). The CDR3 loop spans 16 amino acids. The V and J ends lost 2 bases and 5 bases respectively, with 19 bases between them. Germline CDR1 reads SGHDT; CDR2 reads YYEEEE. The CDR3 sequence: CASSFGPGRTGETQYF. CDR3 DNA sequence: TGTGCCAGCAGCTTCGGTCCGGGCAGGACGGGGGAGACCCAGTACTTC.

The chain couples TRBV5-4 to TRBJ2-5; 14 bases map to TRBD2. The CDR3 totals 16 residues. Per the germline V gene, CDR1 is SGHNT and CDR2 is YYREEE (reference sequence). The ends lost 4 bases at V and 2 bases at J; junction bases unmatched: 4. CDR3 DNA sequence: TGTGCCAGCAGCCTCCGACTAGCGGGGGGGCAAGAGACCCAGTACTTC. Protein sequence: CASSLRLAGGQETQYF. The entire variable domain, with the rest obtained from reference TRBV5-4 and TRBJ2-5, is as follows: ETGVTQSPTHLIKTRGQQVTLRCSSQSGHNTVSWYQQALGQGPQFIFQYYREEENGRGNFPPRFSGLQFPNYSSELNVNALELDDSALYLCASSLRLAGGQETQYFGPGTRLLVL.

Judged by abundance, this clone is medium-sized. The chain is built from TRBV7-3 and TRBJ1-1; 7 nucleotides agree with TRBD1. Germline values: CDR1 SGHTA, CDR2 FQGTGA. Trimming removed 4 bases from V and 2 bases from J; junction bases left unmatched: 4. The CDR3 runs 14 residues. The chain's CDR3 is CASSSGQPNTEAFF. The CDR3 coding sequence is TGTGCCAGCAGCTCGGGACAGCCAAACACTGAAGCTTTCTTT.

This clone was found once. This chain connects TRBV5-4 to TRBJ2-2; D may be TRBD2 (6 bases). With 10 bases removed from V and 2 bases from J, the gap between germline ends came to 15 bases. The CDR3 runs to 14 residues. Germline lookup yields CDR1 SGHNT and CDR2 YYREEE (reference sequence). CDR3 region: CAESPGGNTGELFF. Here the CDR3 DNA reads TGTGCCGAATCTCCCGGGGGTAACACCGGGGAGCTGTTTTTT.

This rearrangement joins TRBV5-4 to TRBJ2-1, with 10 bases matching TRBD1. Germline values: CDR1 SGHNT, CDR2 YYREEE (reference sequence). The ends lost 3 bases at V and 2 bases at J; junction bases unmatched: 2. The CDR3 runs 15 residues. CDR3 amino acids: CASSWTGGTYNEQFF. In DNA, the CDR3 is TGTGCCAGCAGCTGGACAGGGGGGACCTACAATGAGCAGTTCTTC.

The V and J genes are TRBV15 and TRBJ2-6, with D maybe TRBD1 (5 bases). Trimming shortened V by 3 bases and J by 0 bases, and 6 bases separated the two germline ends. Germline V gene lookup returns CDR1 LNHNV and CDR2 YYDKDF (reference sequence). The CDR3 has 15 amino acids. The CDR3 sequence is CATSRDTSGANVLTF. CDR3 DNA sequence: TGTGCCACCAGCAGGGACACCTCTGGGGCCAACGTCCTGACTTTC.

The chain has TRBV6-5 and TRBJ2-7, with 11 bases lining up with TRBD1. The germline gives CDR1 MNHEY, CDR2 SVGAGI. J was trimmed by 5 bases and V by 9 bases; bases with no gene match: 6. The CDR3 consists of 13 residues. The CDR3 protein is CARRDRGTHEQYF. The CDR3 coding sequence is TGTGCCAGACGGGACAGGGGGACGCACGAGCAGTACTTC.

J is TRBJ1-5 and V is TRBV7-2, with a possible D match to TRBD1 (6 bases). This CDR3 is built from 16 residues. V was shortened by 1 base and J by 0 bases, with 10 bases between the two germline ends. Germline V gives CDR1 SGHTA, CDR2 FQGNSA. The CDR3 sequence is CASSLEGHISNQPQHF. CDR3 nucleotides: TGTGCCAGCAGCTTAGAGGGACACATTAGCAATCAGCCCCAGCATTTT. Together with reference TRBV7-2 and TRBJ1-5, the CDR3 gives the full variable domain: GAGVSQSPSNKVTEKGKDVELRCDPISGHTALYWYRQSLGQGLEFLIYFQGNSAPDKSGLPSDRFSAERTGGSVSTLTIQRTQQEDSAVYLCASSLEGHISNQPQHFGDGTRLSIL.

The chain carries TRBV13 and TRBJ2-5, with 12 nucleotides matching TRBD2. The J call is doubtful: the DNA matches TRBJ2-7 better. CDR1 is PRHDT, CDR2 FYEKMQ, per germline (reference sequence). This CDR3 spans 17 amino acids. The CDR3 DNA reads as TGTGCCAGCAGCTTACCACTACTAGCGGGAGGAAGGGGCGAGCAGTACTTC. It translates to CASSLPLLAGGRGEQYF.

The rearrangement links TRBV19 to TRBJ2-7, with a weak D call TRBD2 (6 bases). With 6 bases removed from V and 6 bases from J, the gap between germline ends came to 33 bases. CDR1 and CDR2 (germline): LNHDA, SQIVND (reference sequence). This CDR3 contains 19 residues. The CDR3 protein is CASSPLGGPTELLTCEQYF. The CDR3 nucleotides are TGTGCCAGTAGCCCCCTGGGGGGACCGACAGAACTTTTGACTTGCGAGCAGTACTTC.

The chain recombines TRBV11-2 with TRBJ1-2; 9 positions agree with TRBD1. The V segment lost 5 bases and the J segment 6 bases; nucleotides outside the gene matches: 13. Germline V gene data show CDR1 as SGHAT and CDR2 as FQNNGV. The CDR3 covers 16 residues. CDR3 nucleotides: TGTGCCAGCAGCCCATTACAGGGGGCGCCAGGTGATGGCTACACCTTC. It is translated as CASSPLQGAPGDGYTF.

The V and J genes are TRBV6-1 and TRBJ2-7, with D perhaps matching TRBD2 (6 bases). The CDR3 extends over 14 amino acids. Germline V gives CDR1 MNHNS, CDR2 SASEGT. V dropped 4 bases and J dropped 3 bases, with 13 bases sitting between them. The CDR3, as DNA: TGTGCCAGCAGTGTACGGGAGCGAGACTACGAGCAGTACTTC. Translated, it gives CASSVRERDYEQYF.

This clone has a single count. The V call is TRBV5-4, the J call TRBJ1-1; 9 positions match TRBD1. The junction had 12 bases not matched to a gene; V was cut back by 3 bases and J by 6 bases. The CDR3 has 16 residues. Germline V gives CDR1 SGHNT, CDR2 YYREEE (reference sequence). Here the CDR3 reads CASSSGRGTGSPEAFF. CDR3 DNA sequence: TGTGCCAGCAGCTCTGGCAGAGGGACAGGGTCTCCTGAAGCTTTCTTT.

This chain links TRBV5-4 with TRBJ1-1; 11 bases are a match to TRBD1. The CDR3 spans 14 residues. J gave up 5 bases and V 5 bases, and 5 bases lay outside the gene matches. Germline values: CDR1 SGHNT, CDR2 YYREEE (reference sequence). CDR3 nucleotides: TGTGCCAGCAGGGTCGGGACAGGGGGAACTGAAGCTTTCTTT. It encodes CASRVGTGGTEAFF. The variable domain in full, with the rest retrieved from reference TRBV5-4 and TRBJ1-1, is ETGVTQSPTHLIKTRGQQVTLRCSSQSGHNTVSWYQQALGQGPQFIFQYYREEENGRGNFPPRFSGLQFPNYSSELNVNALELDDSALYLCASRVGTGGTEAFFGQGTRLTVV.

Here the CDR3 DNA reads TGTGCCAGCACAGGGACCGGGGAGCTGTTTTTT. This sequence encodes CASTGTGELFF. The chain employs TRBV28 and TRBJ2-2, with a possible D match to TRBD1 (5 bases). V was clipped by 7 bases and J by 5 bases, with 5 bases between them. CDR1 MDHEN and CDR2 SYDVKM come from the germline V gene. The length of the CDR3 is 11 residues.

For the CDR3, the DNA is TGTGCCAGCAGCTCTACAGGGAACGGAAAACTGTTTTTT. Protein: CASSSTGNGKLFF. This sequence joins TRBV7-2 and TRBJ1-4; D possibly corresponds to TRBD1 (6 bases). Between the trimmed V and J ends, which lost 4 bases and 10 bases, there was a span of 13 bases. The germline gives CDR1 SGHTA, CDR2 FQGNSA. The CDR3 is 13 residues long.

V and J are TRBV6-5 and TRBJ1-5; TRBD1 aligns across 7 bases. Germline-derived CDR1 and CDR2 are MNHEY and SVGAGI. With V trimmed by 2 bases and J by 5 bases, 3 bases remained unmatched. The CDR3 totals 14 residues. The CDR3, as DNA: TGTGCCAGCAGTTACCGGACAGGAGATCAGCCCCAGCATTTT. Protein: CASSYRTGDQPQHF.

The genes are TRBV6-5 and TRBJ2-2; no definite D call. Germline V gives CDR1 MNHEY, CDR2 SVGAGI. V was trimmed by 8 bases and J by 0 bases, leaving 7 bases between them. This CDR3 is 13 amino acids long. The CDR3 loop is CASLGPNTGELFF. The CDR3 DNA reads as TGTGCCAGCCTGGGCCCGAACACCGGGGAGCTGTTTTTT.

The sample holds a few counts of this clone. The chain couples TRBV13 to TRBJ1-5, with D unresolved. Germline V gene sequence: CDR1 PRHDT, CDR2 FYEKMQ (reference sequence). V lost 2 bases and J lost 5, with 4 bases in between. The CDR3 is 12 residues long. CDR3 sequence (DNA): TGTGCCAGCAGCTTACGGGATCAGCCCCAGCATTTT. Its translation: CASSLRDQPQHF.

This clone was observed a few times. The gene calls are TRBV27 and TRBJ2-7; D may be TRBD2 (6 bases). V lost 5 bases to trimming and J lost 4 bases, with 18 bases between them. CDR1 and CDR2 from the germline V gene are MNHEY and SMNVEV (reference sequence). The CDR3 consists of 15 residues. The CDR3 spells CASSLYRGRGYEQYF. The CDR3 coding sequence is TGTGCCAGCAGTCTTTACCGGGGGAGAGGGTACGAGCAGTACTTC.

The chain couples TRBV5-4 to TRBJ2-5; 7 nucleotides line up with TRBD1. This CDR3 region has 17 residues. Trimming at V came to 0 bases and at J to 5 bases, leaving 13 bases not matched to a gene. Germline lookup yields CDR1 SGHNT and CDR2 YYREEE (reference sequence). CDR3 DNA: TGTGCCAGCAGCTTGGGGGGACAGACGGGGACAATTGAGACCCAGTACTTC. Residues: CASSLGGQTGTIETQYF.

V usage is TRBV6-5 and J usage is TRBJ1-6; D unresolved. V was clipped by 0 bases and J by 5 bases, with 8 bases between them. The CDR3 runs 15 residues. Germline CDR1 is MNHEY and CDR2 is SVGAGI. The CDR3, as DNA: TGTGCCAGCAGTTACTCGGGGAGGAATAATTCACCCCTCCACTTT. Its protein is CASSYSGRNNSPLHF.

This clone occurred once. The chain is built from TRBV7-3 and TRBJ2-6, with D perhaps matching TRBD2 (6 bases). V was pared by 2 bases and J by 0 bases, with 14 bases between. From germline, CDR1 is SGHTA and CDR2 FQGTGA. This CDR3 has 18 amino acids. DNA of the CDR3: TGTGCCAGCAGCTTATCGGGCGGGGCCCCCTCTGGGGCCAACGTCCTGACTTTC. Protein product: CASSLSGGAPSGANVLTF.

The rearrangement uses TRBV7-9 and TRBJ2-1; 7 bases agree with TRBD1. With 4 bases clipped from V and 1 base from J, the junction kept 7 bases outside the gene matches. This CDR3 comprises 16 residues. CDR1 is SEHNR, CDR2 FQNEAQ, per germline (reference sequence). The CDR3 loop reads CASSSHGTASYNEQFF. CDR3 in DNA: TGTGCCAGCAGCTCGCACGGGACAGCGTCCTACAATGAGCAGTTCTTC.

The chain links TRBV2 to TRBJ2-5, with TRBD2 as a possible D gene (5 bases). Trimming cost V 10 bases and J 0 bases, with 15 bases left between them. The CDR3 consists of 14 residues. The germline CDR1 and CDR2 sequences are SNHLY and FYNNEI. The CDR3 DNA reads TGTGCCATCCGGGGTCGGCGGGACCAAGAGACCCAGTACTTC. Residues: CAIRGRRDQETQYF.

This chain links TRBV7-9 with TRBJ1-6; D remains unclear. The CDR3 contains 16 residues. Germline CDR1 and CDR2: SEHNR and FQNEAQ (reference sequence). The V end was cut by 3 bases, the J end by 6 bases, with 15 bases between. The CDR3 bases are TGTGCCAGCAGCTTGTGGAGGTCGACGTCTAATTCACCCCTCCACTTT. Translating gives CASSLWRSTSNSPLHF.

The V gene is TRBV4-3, the J gene TRBJ1-5; perhaps TRBD1 as D (5 bases). CDR1 and CDR2 (germline): LGHNA, YSLEER. Between the trimmed V and J ends, which lost 0 bases and 6 bases, there was a span of 12 bases. This CDR3 is 15 amino acids long. CDR3 nucleotide sequence: TGCGCCAGCAGCCAAGACACGGGGCGGGGTCAGCCCCAGCATTTT. Amino acid sequence: CASSQDTGRGQPQHF.

This chain uses TRBV6-5 with TRBJ1-1; TRBD1 aligns across 10 bases. The CDR3 length is 14 residues. Germline loops: CDR1 MNHEY, CDR2 SVGAGI. The V and J ends lost 0 bases and 5 bases, in that order; junction bases with no gene match: 0. CDR3 nucleotide sequence: TGTGCCAGCAGTTACTCGGACAGGGGGACTGAAGCTTTCTTT. Its protein product is CASSYSDRGTEAFF.